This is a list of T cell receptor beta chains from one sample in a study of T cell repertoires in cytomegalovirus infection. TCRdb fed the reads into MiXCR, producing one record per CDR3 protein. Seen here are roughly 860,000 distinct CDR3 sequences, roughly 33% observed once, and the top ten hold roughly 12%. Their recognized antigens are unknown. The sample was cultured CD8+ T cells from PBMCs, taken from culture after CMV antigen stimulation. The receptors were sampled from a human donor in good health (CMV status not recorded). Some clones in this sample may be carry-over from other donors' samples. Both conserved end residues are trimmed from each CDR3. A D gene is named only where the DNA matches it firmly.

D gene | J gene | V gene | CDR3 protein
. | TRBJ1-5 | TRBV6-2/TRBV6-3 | ASSYGTVYSNQPQH
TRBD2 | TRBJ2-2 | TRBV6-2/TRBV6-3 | ASSYSGSGGPNTGELF
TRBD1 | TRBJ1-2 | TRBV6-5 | ASSPRDRWNYGYT
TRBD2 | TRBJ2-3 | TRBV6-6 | ASLGGGLSSSDTQY
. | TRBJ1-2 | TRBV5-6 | ASSPPGARSGYT
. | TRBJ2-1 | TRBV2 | ASPGQGSHEQF
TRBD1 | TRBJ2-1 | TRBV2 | ASSEIPTGRIPTNEQF
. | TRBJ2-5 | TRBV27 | ATRGPSWETQY
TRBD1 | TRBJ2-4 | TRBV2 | ASRGTGGAENIQY
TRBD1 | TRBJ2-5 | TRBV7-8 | ASSSTGVETQY
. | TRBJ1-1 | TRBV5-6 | ASSPQGRDTEAF
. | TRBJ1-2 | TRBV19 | ASSPYHGPFGGYT
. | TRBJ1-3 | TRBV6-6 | ASSYTTLVDRNTIY